Each of the 32 T cell receptor beta chains below was sequenced from the same sample in a study of T-cell reconstitution after alpha-beta-depleted transplantation in children. This sample's TCRbeta library carried unique molecular identifier barcodes. TCRdb reanalysed the PCR reads using MiXCR and keeps one entry per CDR3 protein. This repertoire shows over 150,000 distinct CDR3 sequences, roughly 7.1% found once; its top ten account for 4.5% to 6.5%. This specimen was PBMCs, taken before TCRalphabeta/CD19-depleted stem cell transplant. The receptors shown here come from a boy aged 2 to 10 with acute lymphoblastic leukemia, due to receive a stem cell transplant.

This clonotype was seen ten or more times. V is TRBV6-1 and J is TRBJ1-5; 8 positions agree with TRBD1. Germline-derived CDR1 and CDR2 are MNHNS and SASEGT. The CDR3 has 13 residues. The J segment lost 7 bases and the V segment lost 5 bases, leaving 4 bases of the junction unmatched. Written as DNA, the CDR3 is TGTGCCAGCAGTCGGACAGGGCAACAGCCCCAGCATTTT. Its translation is CASSRTGQQPQHF.

The table lists this clonotype with many counts. This sequence joins TRBV20-1 and TRBJ1-2, with 9 bases lining up with TRBD1. The CDR3 totals 17 residues. Trimming at V came to 0 bases and at J to 0 bases, leaving 8 bases not matched to a gene. Germline V gene lookup returns CDR1 DFQATT and CDR2 SNEGSKA (reference sequence). The DNA of the CDR3 is TGCAGTGCTAGAGATCGGACAGGGGACGCGACTAACTATGGCTACACCTTC. It yields the protein CSARDRTGDATNYGYTF.

In this sample, this clonotype turned up many times. The rearrangement links TRBV12-3 or TRBV12-4 to TRBJ1-1; D not certain. The CDR3 sequence is 13 residues long. The V end was cut by 3 bases, the J end by 6 bases, with 11 bases between. The CDR3 DNA is TGTGCCAGCAGTTTCATTCCTGGGGCTGAAGCTTTCTTT. This gives the protein CASSFIPGAEAFF.

The sample holds a few counts of this clonotype. The chain uses TRBV11-2 and TRBJ2-1; D is perhaps TRBD2 (6 bases). This CDR3 has 15 amino acids. Germline-derived CDR1 and CDR2 are SGHAT and FQNNGV. V was trimmed by 1 base and J by 4 bases, leaving 11 bases between them. The CDR3 sequence is CASSLGGVLYNEQFF. In DNA, the CDR3 is TGTGCCAGCAGCTTAGGCGGGGTCCTATACAATGAGCAGTTCTTC.

This clonotype was detected a few times. The chain combines TRBV6-2 or TRBV6-3 with TRBJ2-3; 7 positions match TRBD2. The germline V gene has CDR1 MNHEY and CDR2 SVGEGT. The length of the CDR3 is 16 residues. Trimming took 2 bases from V and 2 from J; bases not matched to a gene: 7. Here the CDR3 DNA reads TGTGCCAGCAGTTACCCCCCGAGCGGGAACACAGATACGCAGTATTTT. This codes for CASSYPPSGNTDTQYF.

This clonotype has at least ten counts. V and J are TRBV20-1 and TRBJ2-3; TRBD1 or TRBD2 may be the D gene (5 bases each). Germline V gene sequence: CDR1 DFQATT, CDR2 SNEGSKA (reference sequence). The CDR3 spans 13 residues. Trimming took 6 bases from V and 3 from J, leaving 13 bases between them. The CDR3 bases are TGCAGTGCGGACCGCGAGGGGACAGATACGCAGTATTTT. Translation gives CSADREGTDTQYF.

This clonotype came up many times. This chain connects TRBV9 to TRBJ1-1; D is uncertain. Between the trimmed V and J ends, which lost 1 base and 3 bases, there was a span of 10 bases. Germline V gives CDR1 SGDLS, CDR2 YYNGEE. CDR3 size: 14 residues. The CDR3 sequence: CASSVRATYTEAFF. CDR3 DNA sequence: TGTGCCAGCAGCGTACGGGCCACCTACACTGAAGCTTTCTTT.

For this clonotype: A much larger clone lies a single base off, so this may be a read error. The rearrangement uses TRBV12-3 or TRBV12-4 and TRBJ1-4; unclear D gene. This CDR3 has 17 amino acids. The DNA of the CDR3 is TGCTGTGCTAGTTTATCTGGTCAGGCAATACTTGGTGAAAAACTGTTTTTT. Translating gives CCASLSGQAILGEKLFF.

This clonotype was counted at least ten times. The rearrangement links TRBV20-1 to TRBJ2-3; 13 bases are a match to TRBD2. The CDR3 spans 16 residues. The germline V gene has CDR1 DFQATT and CDR2 SNEGSKA (reference sequence). V lost 0 bases and J lost 8; bases outside the gene matches: 8. The CDR3 sequence: CSARDRTSGRLGTQYF. The CDR3 DNA reads as TGCAGTGCTAGAGATCGGACTAGCGGGAGACTTGGTACGCAGTATTTT.

This sequence joins TRBV4-2 and TRBJ2-1; 8 bases line up with TRBD2. Per the germline V gene, CDR1 is LGHNA and CDR2 is YNFKEQ. The CDR3 is 16 residues long. V lost 2 bases and J lost 7; bases outside the gene matches: 10. The CDR3 sequence is CASSQFGGGGRNEQFF. CDR3 DNA: TGTGCCAGCAGCCAATTCGGGGGGGGCGGCCGAAATGAGCAGTTCTTC.

The chain couples TRBV7-8 to TRBJ2-3, with D possibly matching TRBD1 (6 bases). The CDR3 runs 14 residues. V was clipped by 2 bases and J by 2 bases, with 8 bases between them. Looked up from germline, CDR1 is SGHVS and CDR2 is FQNEAQ. CDR3 residues: CASSLNRATDTQYF. In nucleotides, the CDR3 is TGTGCCAGCAGCTTAAACAGGGCCACAGATACGCAGTATTTT.

This clonotype was counted only a few times. V is TRBV12-3 or TRBV12-4 and J is TRBJ2-5; 8 bases are shared with TRBD2. V lost 3 bases, J lost 7 bases, and 7 bases stayed unmatched. The CDR3 contains 14 residues. CDR3 region: CASSFTGGPLTQYF. In DNA, the CDR3 is TGTGCCAGCAGTTTTACGGGGGGGCCTCTGACCCAGTACTTC.

There are many counts of this clonotype. The chain uses TRBV27 and TRBJ2-7, with D possibly TRBD1 on 6 matching bases. CDR1 and CDR2 (germline): MNHEY, SMNVEV (reference sequence). The CDR3 consists of 12 residues. Trimming removed 8 bases at V and 4 bases at J, with 12 bases between. CDR3 coding DNA: TGTGCCAGCGCCATGACAGGTTACGAGCAGTACTTC. Its translation is CASAMTGYEQYF.

This clonotype appeared many times. The gene calls are TRBV6-5 and TRBJ1-2; TRBD1 might be the D (5 bases). V was pared by 6 bases and J by 3 bases, with 14 bases between. The CDR3 runs to 14 residues. In germline, CDR1 is MNHEY, CDR2 SVGAGI. The CDR3 coding sequence is TGTGCCAGCAGCTCCCGGGGGATTCACTATGGCTACACCTTC. Amino acid sequence: CASSSRGIHYGYTF.

This clonotype was recorded many times. This chain links TRBV29-1 with TRBJ2-1; TRBD2 matches at 12 bases. V shed 4 bases and J 5 bases; nucleotides not matched to a gene: 6. The CDR3 is made up of 15 amino acids. The germline V gene encodes CDR1 SQVTM and CDR2 ANQGSEA. CDR3 coding DNA: TGCAGCGTTGGGGGTTGGACTAGCGGGGACAATGAGCAGTTCTTC. Its translation is CSVGGWTSGDNEQFF.

The chain carries TRBV3-1 and TRBJ1-2, with D possibly being TRBD1 (5 bases). Per germline, CDR1 LGHDT and CDR2 YNNKEL (reference sequence). The CDR3 is made up of 13 amino acids. Trimming left V 8 bases short and J 0 bases short, with 10 bases between. CDR3 sequence (DNA): TGTGCCAGCCGGGACGGACCTAACTATGGCTACACCTTC. Residues: CASRDGPNYGYTF.

This clonotype appeared many times. The CDR3 reads CASTMGDNEQFF. The DNA for the CDR3 is TGTGCCAGCACCATGGGTGACAATGAGCAGTTCTTC. This sequence joins TRBV12-3 or TRBV12-4 and TRBJ2-1; the D is unclear. V was shortened by 7 bases and J by 5 bases, with 9 bases between the two germline ends. The CDR3 runs 12 residues.

In this sample, this clonotype turned up many times. The chain couples TRBV4-3 to TRBJ2-1; D remains unclear. Trimming cost V 4 bases and J 8 bases, with 21 bases left between them. Germline V lookup: CDR1 LGHNA, CDR2 YSLEER. The CDR3 has 16 residues. CDR3 sequence (DNA): TGCGCCAGCAGCCCAAGAATTGGGCAGGTTAGGGATGAGCAGTTCTTC. It encodes CASSPRIGQVRDEQFF.

There are many counts of this clonotype. The chain has TRBV11-2 and TRBJ1-1, with TRBD1 matching over 7 bases. CDR1 is SGHAT, CDR2 FQNNGV, per germline. Unmatched junction bases numbered 9, after V lost 3 bases and J lost 2 bases. This CDR3 comprises 16 residues. The DNA of the CDR3 is TGTGCCAGCAGCTTGAGACAGGGCGGATCTAACACTGAAGCTTTCTTT. Translated, it gives CASSLRQGGSNTEAFF.

This clonotype has ten or more counts. The chain carries TRBV21-1 and TRBJ2-5. TRBV21-1 is a recognized pseudogene. The length of the CDR3 is 12 residues. This CDR3 reads CASSKVVETQYF. The CDR3 DNA reads TGTGCCAGCAGCAAGGTGGTAGAGACCCAGTACTTC.

This clonotype came up many times. The chain uses TRBV28 and TRBJ2-7, with 8 nucleotides matching TRBD1. Per the germline V gene, CDR1 is MDHEN and CDR2 is SYDVKM. V was pared by 5 bases and J by 3 bases, with 3 bases of the junction left unmatched. The CDR3 consists of 13 residues. The CDR3 DNA follows: TGTGCCAGCAGTCGGACAGGGATCTACGAGCAGTACTTC. This codes for CASSRTGIYEQYF.

This clonotype was seen only a few times. The rearrangement uses TRBV4-2 and TRBJ1-5, with 12 bases fitting TRBD1. Germline lookup yields CDR1 LGHNA and CDR2 YNFKEQ. This CDR3 has 16 amino acids. V gave up 4 bases and J gave up 9 bases; unmatched junction bases: 10. Here the CDR3 reads CASSPEGQGALSPQHF. Here the CDR3 DNA reads TGTGCCAGCAGCCCCGAGGGACAGGGGGCTCTGTCGCCCCAGCATTTT.

This clonotype appeared many times. This chain links TRBV28 with TRBJ1-1, with D uncertain. The V end was cut by 5 bases, the J end by 0 bases, with 7 bases between. The length of the CDR3 is 13 residues. Germline V CDR1 and CDR2: MDHEN, SYDVKM. The CDR3 sequence is CASSPHVNTEAFF. In DNA form, the CDR3 reads TGTGCCAGCAGTCCCCACGTGAACACTGAAGCTTTCTTT. Supplemented by reference TRBV28 and TRBJ1-1, the full variable domain reads DVKVTQSSRYLVKRTGEKVFLECVQDMDHENMFWYRQDPGLGLRLIYFSYDVKMKEKGDIPEGYSVSREKKERFSLILESASTNQTSMYLCASSPHVNTEAFFGQGTRLTVV.

The sample holds many counts of this clonotype. The gene calls are TRBV5-1 and TRBJ2-5; 7 positions agree with TRBD2. The CDR3 spans 15 residues. Per the germline V gene, CDR1 is SGHRS and CDR2 is YFSETQ. The trim removed 4 bases at V and 0 bases at J, leaving 6 bases unmatched. The CDR3 region is CASSVPLADQETQYF. Written as DNA, the CDR3 is TGCGCCAGCAGCGTCCCCCTAGCGGACCAAGAGACCCAGTACTTC. The whole variable domain, remainder taken from reference TRBV5-1 and TRBJ2-5, is KAGVTQTPRYLIKTRGQQVTLSCSPISGHRSVSWYQQTPGQGLQFLFEYFSETQRNKGNFPGRFSGRQFSNSRSEMNVSTLELGDSALYLCASSVPLADQETQYFGPGTRLLVL.

DNA of the CDR3: TGCAGTGCCGAAGGCCGGGACAGAGGAAACACCATATATTTT. Protein: CSAEGRDRGNTIYF. The rearrangement joins TRBV20-1 to TRBJ1-3; 7 bases map to TRBD1. Trimming at V came to 6 bases and at J to 4 bases, leaving 9 bases not matched to a gene. This CDR3 region has 14 residues. Germline assignment: CDR1 DFQATT and CDR2 SNEGSKA (reference sequence).

There are many counts of this clonotype. The chain carries TRBV29-1 and TRBJ2-5; 7 nucleotides agree with TRBD1. CDR1 is SQVTM and CDR2 is ANQGSEA in the germline V gene. This CDR3 comprises 13 residues. The junction had 7 bases not matched to a gene; V was cut back by 6 bases and J by 3 bases. CDR3 nucleotides: TGCAGCGTCGACCGGGACAGAAAAGAGACCCAGTACTTC. Its translation: CSVDRDRKETQYF.

This clonotype was detected ten times or more. This chain links TRBV12-3 or TRBV12-4 with TRBJ2-2; 11 bases map to TRBD2. The CDR3 totals 18 residues. V lost 3 bases, J lost 1 base, and 7 bases stayed unmatched. This CDR3 is CASSFRVSGGENTGELFF. The CDR3 DNA reads as TGTGCCAGCAGTTTCCGGGTTAGCGGGGGGGAGAACACCGGGGAGCTGTTTTTT.

The table lists this clonotype with many counts. J is TRBJ2-1 and V is TRBV27, with D possibly matching TRBD1 (6 bases). Germline assignment: CDR1 MNHEY and CDR2 SMNVEV (reference sequence). Trimming took off 5 bases at V and 10 bases at J, with 15 bases between the two ends. This CDR3 spans 13 amino acids. In nucleotides, the CDR3 is TGTGCCAGCAGTAACAGGGATGTGGCAGAGCAGTTCTTC. This encodes CASSNRDVAEQFF.

This clonotype showed up just a few times. This chain uses TRBV7-2 with TRBJ2-1; 10 bases align to TRBD2. CDR1 SGHTA and CDR2 FQGNSA come from the germline V gene. The CDR3 is made up of 18 amino acids. The ends lost 0 bases at V and 5 bases at J; junction bases unmatched: 10. Written as DNA, the CDR3 is TGTGCCAGCAGCTTAGCTTCGTCCCGGCTAGCGGGAGACAATGAGCAGTTCTTC. Protein: CASSLASSRLAGDNEQFF. The complete variable domain, with remaining parts taken from reference TRBV7-2 and TRBJ2-1, reads GAGVSQSPSNKVTEKGKDVELRCDPISGHTALYWYRQSLGQGLEFLIYFQGNSAPDKSGLPSDRFSAERTGGSVSTLTIQRTQQEDSAVYLCASSLASSRLAGDNEQFFGPGTRLTVL.

This clonotype appeared many times. This rearrangement joins TRBV3-1 to TRBJ1-1; D gene ambiguous. Deletions cut 0 bases from V and 8 bases from J, with 16 bases between. The germline V gene encodes CDR1 LGHDT and CDR2 YNNKEL (reference sequence). CDR3 length: 15 residues. As DNA, the CDR3 is TGTGCCAGCAGCCAAGAGCGGCTTGTGGAGGTGGAAGCTTTCTTT. This codes for CASSQERLVEVEAFF. Variable domain in full (rest from reference TRBV3-1 and TRBJ1-1): DTAVSQTPKYLVTQMGNDKSIKCEQNLGHDTMYWYKQDSKKFLKIMFSYNNKELIINETVPNRFSPKSPDKAHLNLHINSLELGDSAVYFCASSQERLVEVEAFFGQGTRLTVV.

At least ten counts were recorded for this clonotype. This rearrangement joins TRBV12-3 or TRBV12-4 to TRBJ1-4; D might be TRBD1 (5 bases). The CDR3 spans 14 residues. Between the trimmed V and J ends, which lost 5 bases and 6 bases, there was a span of 13 bases. The CDR3 nucleotides are TGTGCCAGCAGTCCACGGCTGGGGGATGAAAAACTGTTTTTT. Translation: CASSPRLGDEKLFF.

Written as DNA, the CDR3 is TGCAGTGCTCACCTCGCGACGGCCATCTACGAGCAGTACTTC. This codes for CSAHLATAIYEQYF. The V and J genes are TRBV20-1 and TRBJ2-7; D call uncertain. V was clipped by 5 bases and J by 3 bases, with 17 bases between them. Germline CDR1 is DFQATT and CDR2 is SNEGSKA (reference sequence). The CDR3 length is 14 residues.